Listed below are T cell receptor beta chains from one sample, sequenced in a study of blood T cell repertoires in COVID-19. Using immunoSEQ multiplex PCR, the repertoire was profiled, and TCRdb retains in-frame clones only, with some absent. The profile covers a few hundred thousand clones, with roughly 87% appearing a single time and less than 2.5% taken by the ten largest. The sample comprised peripheral blood. The receptor set was obtained from a young man with active or convalescent COVID-19. The CDR3 runs from the conserved cysteine through the conserved F or W. The D gene is left open where the match is weak. Part of the rows lack a size; the others show once, few, many or a class for expanded clones.

V gene,D gene,J gene,clone size,CDR3 DNA,CDR3 protein
TRBV19,.,TRBJ1-3,.,TGTGCCAGTAGTCTAAAGACAGGCCCGGGAAACACCATATATTTT,CASSLKTGPGNTIYF
TRBV10-3,.,TRBJ2-6,.,TGTGCCATCAACGCAGGCTCTGGGGCCAACGTCCTGACTTTC,CAINAGSGANVLTF
TRBV7-3,TRBD2,TRBJ2-3,.,TGTGCCAGCAGCTTAACGCTAGCGGCAGATACGCAGTATTTT,CASSLTLAADTQYF
TRBV5-1,.,TRBJ2-2,.,TGCGCCAGCAGCTTGCCTCAACTACAGGGCAACACCGGGGAGCTGTTTTTT,CASSLPQLQGNTGELFF
TRBV28,.,TRBJ2-5,.,TGTGCCAGCAGTCCAAGGACAGCTCAAGAGACCCAGTACTTC,CASSPRTAQETQYF
TRBV20-1,TRBD1,TRBJ1-6,few,TGCAGTGCTAGTGGACAGGCCTATAATTCACCCCTCCACTTT,CSASGQAYNSPLHF
TRBV5-1,TRBD1,TRBJ1-3,.,TGCGCCAGCCGACAGGGTTCTGGAAACACCATATATTTT,CASRQGSGNTIYF
TRBV5-4,.,TRBJ2-1,.,TGTGCCAGCAGCACACCGAAATCCTCCTACAATGAGCAGTTCTTC,CASSTPKSSYNEQFF
TRBV19,.,TRBJ2-1,.,TGTGCCAGTAGTATTCTCCCTAGTAGCCTAAATGAGCAGTTCTTC,CASSILPSSLNEQFF
TRBV19,TRBD1,TRBJ1-1,.,TGTGCCAGTAGCTTCCAGGGACAGGGAATTGGAGCTTTCTTT,CASSFQGQGIGAFF
TRBV4-1,.,TRBJ2-7,few,TGCGCCAGCAGCCAAGAAAACGGAGACTACGAGCAGTACTTC,CASSQENGDYEQYF
TRBV11-2,TRBD1,TRBJ1-2,.,TGTGCCAGCAGCCCTAGCCGGGACAGCACCTATGGCTACACCTTC,CASSPSRDSTYGYTF
TRBV9,TRBD2,TRBJ2-7,.,TGTGCCAGCAGCGACGCCCCTAGCGGGGAGGCCTACGAGCAGTACTTC,CASSDAPSGEAYEQYF
TRBV3-1/TRBV3-2,TRBD2,TRBJ2-7,.,TGTGCCAGCAGCCACTTAGCGGGCTTCTACGAGCAGTACTTC,CASSHLAGFYEQYF
TRBV5-5,.,TRBJ2-7,.,TGTGCCAGCAGCTTTAACAGCTACGAGCAGTACTTC,CASSFNSYEQYF
TRBV16,.,TRBJ2-7,.,TGTGCCAGCAGCCAAAGGGCTAGCGCCGTATCCTACGAGCAGTACTTC,CASSQRASAVSYEQYF
TRBV9,TRBD1,TRBJ1-6,.,TGTGCCAGCAGTGCGGACAGGGGGCGCGGGTCACCCCTCCACTTT,CASSADRGRGSPLHF
TRBV11-1,.,TRBJ2-7,.,TGTGCCAGCAGCTTGTGGTCAGGGGCCGAGCAGTACTTC,CASSLWSGAEQYF
TRBV19,TRBD2,TRBJ2-7,once,TGTGCCAGTAGTAATAGCGGACTAGCGGGAGGAGGCGAGCAGTACTTC,CASSNSGLAGGGEQYF
TRBV5-4,TRBD2,TRBJ2-7,once,TGTGCCAGCAGCGCTCCGACTAGCTCCTCCTACGAGCAGTACTTC,CASSAPTSSSYEQYF
TRBV7-9,.,TRBJ2-7,.,TGTGCCAGCAGCTCTAGCAGAGCAGGAGGGTGGTACGAGCAGTACTTC,CASSSSRAGGWYEQYF
TRBV9,TRBD1,TRBJ2-3,.,TGTGCCAGCAGCTTCGGACAGGGTCAAGATACGCAGTATTTT,CASSFGQGQDTQYF
TRBV2,.,TRBJ1-2,.,TGTGCCAGCAGTGAAACCCTATCAGGATATGGCTACACCTTC,CASSETLSGYGYTF
TRBV15,TRBD2,TRBJ2-3,.,TGTGCCACCAGCAGAGCCGGACTAGCGGGAGGTTTCGCAGATACGCAGTATTTT,CATSRAGLAGGFADTQYF
TRBV7-6,TRBD2,TRBJ2-1,.,TGTGCCAGCAGCCCCTCCCGCTACGGGTACCCTAGCGGGGGGGCCCGCAATGAGCAGTTCTTC,CASSPSRYGYPSGGARNEQFF
TRBV28,.,TRBJ1-5,.,TGTGCCAGCAGTCCCTGGAGAGGCGATAGCAATCAGCCCCAGCATTTT,CASSPWRGDSNQPQHF
TRBV3-1/TRBV3-2,.,TRBJ2-2,.,TGTGCCAGCAGCGTCAGGGAAGGGGAGCTGTTTTTT,CASSVREGELFF
TRBV27,TRBD1,TRBJ2-1,.,TGTGCCAGCAGTCTACAGGGGTTTGTGCATGAGCAGTTCTTC,CASSLQGFVHEQFF
TRBV18,TRBD1,TRBJ2-7,.,TGTGCCAGCTCACCGACAGGGGTGTACGAGCAGTACTTC,CASSPTGVYEQYF
TRBV4-2,TRBD1,TRBJ2-7,.,TGTGCCAGCAGCCAAGATGGACAGGAGAGCTCCTACGAGCAGTACTTC,CASSQDGQESSYEQYF
TRBV20-1,.,TRBJ2-1,.,TGCAGTGCTAGTTTGACATTGAGCTCCTACAATGAGCAGTTCTTC,CSASLTLSSYNEQFF
TRBV5-5,TRBD1,TRBJ1-1,.,TGTGCCAGCAGTCAGACCGGGACAGGGGTATATGAAGCTTTCTTT,CASSQTGTGVYEAFF
TRBV6-4,.,TRBJ2-2,many,TGTGCCAGCAGTGCAGGGAACACCGGGGAGCTGTTTTTT,CASSAGNTGELFF
TRBV5-4,TRBD1,TRBJ2-7,.,TGTGCCAGCAGCTTGGACAGGGGCTACGAGCAGTACTTC,CASSLDRGYEQYF
TRBV7-8,.,TRBJ2-6,.,TGTGCCAGCAGCCCTTTCGGGCAGGGTGGTAGGTCTGGGGCCAACGTCCTGACTTTC,CASSPFGQGGRSGANVLTF
TRBV27,TRBD1,TRBJ1-5,once,TGTGCCAGCAGTCCTGGGACAGGGGATCAGCCCCAGCATTTT,CASSPGTGDQPQHF
TRBV15,.,TRBJ1-5,.,TGTGCCACCAGCAGCACAGGGCCCCATCAGCCCCAGCATTTT,CATSSTGPHQPQHF
TRBV9,TRBD2,TRBJ2-1,.,TGTGCCAGCAGCCTGGCCCTAGCGGGAGCTCTGGACAATGAGCAGTTCTTC,CASSLALAGALDNEQFF